Presented here are 20 T cell receptor beta chains from one specimen sequenced in a study of cytomegalovirus exposure and HLA in healthy donors. 60 Vbeta and 13 Jbeta primers were used in PCR. Profiling relied on immunoSEQ multiplex PCR, and the TCRdb table lists in-frame clones only, not all of them. Altogether roughly 230,000 clones are present, just under 80% being singletons, with the ten largest covering about 0.5%. The material sequenced was PBMCs. The receptor set was obtained from a boy aged 10-17 years in good health and CMV-seronegative.

This clone was recorded a few times. The chain employs TRBV9 and TRBJ2-7; D is ambiguous. The CDR3 is made up of 14 amino acids. Between the trimmed V and J ends, which lost 3 bases and 0 bases, there was a span of 10 bases. In germline, CDR1 is SGDLS, CDR2 YYNGEE. CDR3 DNA sequence: TGTGCCAGCAGCGAGCTCCCGTACTCCTACGAGCAGTACTTC. This sequence encodes CASSELPYSYEQYF.

The chain links TRBV2 to TRBJ2-1; 12 bases agree with TRBD2. CDR3 length equals 15 residues. Losses at the gene ends were 2 bases for V and 9 bases for J; bases not matched to a gene: 5. The germline gives CDR1 SNHLY, CDR2 FYNNEI. The CDR3 DNA reads as TGTGCCAGCAGTGAAACTAGCGGGAGGAAAGGTGAGCAGTTCTTC. This codes for CASSETSGRKGEQFF.

This chain joins TRBV7-6 and TRBJ2-5, with a possible D match to TRBD1 (5 bases). From germline, CDR1 is SGHVS and CDR2 FNYEAQ. The CDR3 sequence is 17 residues long. V was cut by 5 bases and J by 4 bases, with 23 bases left in between. DNA of the CDR3: TGTGCCAGCAGCAGAGTTCTTGACAGCGTTTATCCAGAGACCCAGTACTTC. Translating gives CASSRVLDSVYPETQYF. The full variable domain, with the rest looked up from reference TRBV7-6 and TRBJ2-5, is GAGVSQSPRYKVTKRGQDVALRCDPISGHVSLYWYRQALGQGPEFLTYFNYEAQQDKSGLPNDRFSAERPEGSISTLTIQRTEQRDSAMYRCASSRVLDSVYPETQYFGPGTRLLVL.

In DNA, the CDR3 is TGTGCCAGCAGCCCATCAGTTCCAGGAGCTTTCTTT. As protein: CASSPSVPGAFF. V and J are TRBV7-9 and TRBJ1-1; D uncertain. This CDR3 comprises 12 residues. Between the trimmed V and J ends, which lost 5 bases and 10 bases, there was a span of 14 bases. The germline V gene has CDR1 SEHNR and CDR2 FQNEAQ (reference sequence).

This clone was observed a handful of times. The rearrangement joins TRBV2 to TRBJ2-7; 10 bases map to TRBD2. Germline V CDR1 and CDR2: SNHLY, FYNNEI. After removal of 7 bases from V and 3 bases from J, the junction contained 9 bases not matched to a gene. This CDR3 contains 15 residues. CDR3 loop: CASTRKREGLYEQYF. The CDR3 bases are TGTGCCAGCACCCGTAAGCGGGAGGGCCTCTACGAGCAGTACTTC.

V and J are TRBV5-4 and TRBJ2-1; 9 positions match TRBD1. The CDR3 has 15 residues. V was clipped by 3 bases and J by 5 bases; unmatched bases: 6. Germline V gene sequence: CDR1 SGHNT, CDR2 YYREEE (reference sequence). The CDR3 DNA is TGTGCCAGCAGCTCAGGACAGGGGAGGAACAATGAGCAGTTCTTC. This sequence encodes CASSSGQGRNNEQFF.

The chain uses TRBV7-2 and TRBJ2-1, with 9 bases fitting TRBD2. With 5 bases clipped from V and 4 bases from J, the junction kept 12 bases outside the gene matches. CDR3 size: 17 residues. CDR1 is SGHTA, CDR2 FQGNSA, per germline. CDR3 sequence reads: CASSPAGGRDGYNEQFF. DNA for the CDR3: TGTGCCAGCAGCCCGGCGGGCGGGAGGGACGGATACAATGAGCAGTTCTTC.

This chain connects TRBV18 to TRBJ1-5; D not certain. The CDR3 runs 15 residues. V shed 2 bases and J shed 5 bases, with 13 bases lying between them. Germline V gene sequence: CDR1 KGHSH, CDR2 LQKENI. The CDR3 here is CASSPTSTPDQPQHF. The CDR3, as DNA: TGTGCCAGCTCACCAACATCGACTCCTGATCAGCCCCAGCATTTT.

V gene TRBV4-1 combines with J gene TRBJ1-5; no reliable D call. The V gene lost 4 bases and the J gene lost 0 bases, with 16 bases spanning the gap. CDR1 MGHRA and CDR2 YSYEKL come from the germline V gene. This CDR3 is 17 amino acids long. The CDR3 loop is CASSPTTWFSSNQPQHF. As DNA, the CDR3 is TGCGCCAGCAGCCCGACTACGTGGTTTAGTAGCAATCAGCCCCAGCATTTT.

The CDR3 nucleotides are TGTGCCAGCAGCTTACAGGCGGGGAGCAATCAGCCCCAGCATTTT. It codes for CASSLQAGSNQPQHF. The chain couples TRBV7-2 to TRBJ1-5; D unclear. Per germline, CDR1 SGHTA and CDR2 FQGNSA. The length of the CDR3 is 15 residues. V was clipped by 2 bases and J by 1 base, with 9 bases between them.

J is TRBJ2-3 and V is TRBV9; 7 bases line up with TRBD2. CDR1 is SGDLS, CDR2 YYNGEE, per germline. The CDR3 length is 16 residues. V was pared by 4 bases and J by 0 bases, with 8 bases of the junction left unmatched. The chain's CDR3 is CASSTRDYPSTDTQYF. Written as DNA, the CDR3 is TGTGCCAGCAGCACCCGGGACTATCCTAGCACAGATACGCAGTATTTT. The full variable domain, with the rest looked up from reference TRBV9 and TRBJ2-3, is DSGVTQTPKHLITATGQRVTLRCSPRSGDLSVYWYQQSLDQGLQFLIQYYNGEERAKGNILERFSAQQFPDLHSELNLSSLELGDSALYFCASSTRDYPSTDTQYFGPGTRLTVL.

J is TRBJ1-5 and V is TRBV2; no firm D call. The CDR3 has 14 amino acids. Trimming removed 2 bases at V and 4 bases at J, with 9 bases between. The V gene's germline CDR1 is SNHLY and CDR2 FYNNEI. The CDR3: CASSETRQNQPQHF. The CDR3 region has the DNA TGTGCCAGCAGTGAAACCAGGCAAAATCAGCCCCAGCATTTT. Looking up the rest from reference TRBV2 and TRBJ1-5 gives the full variable domain: EPEVTQTPSHQVTQMGQEVILRCVPISNHLYFYWYRQILGQKVEFLVSFYNNEISEKSEIFDDQFSVERPDGSNFTLKIRSTKLEDSAMYFCASSETRQNQPQHFGDGTRLSIL.

J is TRBJ1-1 and V is TRBV11-2, with TRBD1 as a possible D gene (5 bases). Trimming stripped 1 base from V and 5 bases from J, with 14 bases between. Germline CDR1 reads SGHAT; CDR2 reads FQNNGV. The CDR3 consists of 15 residues. CDR3: CASSLAPQGGTEAFF. As DNA, the CDR3 is TGTGCCAGCAGCTTAGCTCCCCAGGGAGGTACTGAAGCTTTCTTT.

The V and J genes are TRBV11-3 and TRBJ2-7; the match to TRBD2 covers 9 bases. After removal of 1 base from V and 2 bases from J, the junction contained 0 bases not matched to a gene. Per germline, CDR1 SGHNT and CDR2 YENEEA. CDR3 length equals 14 residues. For the CDR3, the DNA is TGTGCCAGCAGCTTAGGGACTAGCGCCTACGAGCAGTACTTC. Its translation is CASSLGTSAYEQYF.

The chain is built from TRBV5-4 and TRBJ2-7, with TRBD2 as a possible D gene (5 bases). Germline V gene data show CDR1 as SGHNT and CDR2 as YYREEE (reference sequence). V lost 2 bases and J lost 2, with 11 bases in between. This CDR3 has 14 amino acids. CDR3 sequence: CASSLSGIAYEQYF. The CDR3 DNA is TGTGCCAGCAGCTTATCCGGGATCGCCTACGAGCAGTACTTC.

The chain recombines TRBV9 with TRBJ2-2; D might be TRBD2 (6 bases). Germline loops: CDR1 SGDLS, CDR2 YYNGEE. Trimming left V 2 bases short and J 7 bases short, with 21 bases between. The CDR3 spans 17 residues. The CDR3 coding sequence is TGTGCCAGCAGCGTTCGCTTGTTAGCGGAGGTGGGCGGGGAGCTGTTTTTT. Encoded protein: CASSVRLLAEVGGELFF.

This clone was seen more than once but under ten times. The chain joins TRBV5-6 to TRBJ2-5, with TRBD1 matching over 9 bases. The CDR3 runs to 14 residues. V was pared by 3 bases and J by 4 bases, with 4 bases of the junction left unmatched. The germline gives CDR1 SGHDT, CDR2 YYEEEE. The chain's CDR3 is CASSWDRVGETQYF. The CDR3 region has the DNA TGTGCCAGCAGCTGGGACAGGGTAGGAGAGACCCAGTACTTC.

This clone is a singleton in its sample. The J gene is TRBJ2-1, the V gene TRBV11-3, with 7 bases aligning to TRBD2. The CDR3 is made up of 15 amino acids. The J segment lost 6 bases and the V segment lost 7 bases, leaving 12 bases of the junction unmatched. In germline, CDR1 is SGHNT, CDR2 YENEEA. As DNA, the CDR3 is TGTGCCAGCAACTTCCAGCGAGCGGGGTTCAATGAGCAGTTCTTC. Translation: CASNFQRAGFNEQFF.

The count of this clone is one. The V and J genes are TRBV19 and TRBJ1-2, with 8 bases matching TRBD1. V shed 0 bases and J 6 bases; nucleotides not matched to a gene: 6. The germline gives CDR1 LNHDA, CDR2 SQIVND (reference sequence). The CDR3 has 15 residues. The CDR3 nucleotides read TGTGCCAGTAGTATAGATTCGGCCAGGGGGCATGGCTACACCTTC. This gives the protein CASSIDSARGHGYTF.

This chain uses TRBV4-1 with TRBJ1-4; D not certain. This CDR3 contains 15 residues. Trimming shortened V by 6 bases and J by 7 bases, and 18 bases separated the two germline ends. From germline, CDR1 is MGHRA and CDR2 YSYEKL. The CDR3 reads CASSLRETVTEKLFF. In nucleotides, the CDR3 is TGCGCCAGCAGTCTCCGGGAGACCGTGACTGAAAAACTGTTTTTT.